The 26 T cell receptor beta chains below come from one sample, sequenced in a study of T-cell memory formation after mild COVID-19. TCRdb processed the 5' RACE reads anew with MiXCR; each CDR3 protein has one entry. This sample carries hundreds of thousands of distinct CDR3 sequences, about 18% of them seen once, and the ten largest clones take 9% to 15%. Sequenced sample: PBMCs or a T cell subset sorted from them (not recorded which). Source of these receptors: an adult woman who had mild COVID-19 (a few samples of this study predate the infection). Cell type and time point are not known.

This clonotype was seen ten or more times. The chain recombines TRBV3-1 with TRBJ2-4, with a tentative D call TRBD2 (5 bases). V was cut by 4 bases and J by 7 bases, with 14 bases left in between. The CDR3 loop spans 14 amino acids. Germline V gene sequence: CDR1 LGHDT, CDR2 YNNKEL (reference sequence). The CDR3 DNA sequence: TGTGCCAGCAGCCCGCTTCGGGCGGGTAACATTCAGTACTTC. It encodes CASSPLRAGNIQYF.

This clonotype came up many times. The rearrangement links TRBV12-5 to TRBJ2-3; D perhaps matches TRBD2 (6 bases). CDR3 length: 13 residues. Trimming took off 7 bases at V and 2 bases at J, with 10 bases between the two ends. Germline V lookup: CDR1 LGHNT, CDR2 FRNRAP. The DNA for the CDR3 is TGTGCTAGTGATAGCGGTTCCACAGATACGCAGTATTTT. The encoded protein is CASDSGSTDTQYF.

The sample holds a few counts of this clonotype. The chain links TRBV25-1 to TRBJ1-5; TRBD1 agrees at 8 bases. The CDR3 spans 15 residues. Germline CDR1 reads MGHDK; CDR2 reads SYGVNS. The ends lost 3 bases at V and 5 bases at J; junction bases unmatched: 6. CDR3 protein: CASSDLDRDHQPQHF. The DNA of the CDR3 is TGTGCCAGCAGTGATCTGGACAGGGACCATCAGCCCCAGCATTTT.

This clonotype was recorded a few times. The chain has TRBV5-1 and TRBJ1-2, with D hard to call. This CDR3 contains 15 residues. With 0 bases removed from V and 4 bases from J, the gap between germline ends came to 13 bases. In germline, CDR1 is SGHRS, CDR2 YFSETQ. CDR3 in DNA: TGCGCCAGCAGCTTGGATGGGGAGGTATCCTATGGCTACACCTTC. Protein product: CASSLDGEVSYGYTF.

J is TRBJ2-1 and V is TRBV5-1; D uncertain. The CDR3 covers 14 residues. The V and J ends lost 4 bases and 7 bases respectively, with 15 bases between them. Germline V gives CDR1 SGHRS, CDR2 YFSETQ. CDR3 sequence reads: CASSQVGLENEQFF. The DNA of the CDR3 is TGCGCCAGCAGCCAAGTAGGCTTAGAGAATGAGCAGTTCTTC.

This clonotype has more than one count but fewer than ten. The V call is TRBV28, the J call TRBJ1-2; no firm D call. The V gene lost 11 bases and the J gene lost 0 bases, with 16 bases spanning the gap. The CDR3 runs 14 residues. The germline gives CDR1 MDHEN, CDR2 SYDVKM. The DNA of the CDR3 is TGTGCCGCGGCGCTGAGGGCCTCTAACTATGGCTACACCTTC. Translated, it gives CAAALRASNYGYTF.

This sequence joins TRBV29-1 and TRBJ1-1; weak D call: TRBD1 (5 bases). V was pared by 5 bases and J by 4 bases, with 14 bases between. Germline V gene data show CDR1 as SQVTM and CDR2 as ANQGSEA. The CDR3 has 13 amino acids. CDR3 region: CSVNSGRGTEAFF. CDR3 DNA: TGCAGCGTTAATTCGGGGAGGGGCACTGAAGCTTTCTTT.

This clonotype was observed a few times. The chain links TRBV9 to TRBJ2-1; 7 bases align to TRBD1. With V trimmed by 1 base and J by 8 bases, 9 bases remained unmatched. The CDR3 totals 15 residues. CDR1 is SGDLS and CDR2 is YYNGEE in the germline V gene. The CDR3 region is CASSVRGGEVDEQFF. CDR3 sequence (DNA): TGTGCCAGCAGCGTACGAGGGGGCGAAGTTGATGAGCAGTTCTTC.

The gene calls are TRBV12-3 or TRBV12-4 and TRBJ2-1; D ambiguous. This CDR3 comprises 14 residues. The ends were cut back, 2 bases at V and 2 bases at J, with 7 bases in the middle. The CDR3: CASSLSRTYNEQFF. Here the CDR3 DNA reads TGTGCCAGCAGTTTAAGTAGAACCTACAATGAGCAGTTCTTC.

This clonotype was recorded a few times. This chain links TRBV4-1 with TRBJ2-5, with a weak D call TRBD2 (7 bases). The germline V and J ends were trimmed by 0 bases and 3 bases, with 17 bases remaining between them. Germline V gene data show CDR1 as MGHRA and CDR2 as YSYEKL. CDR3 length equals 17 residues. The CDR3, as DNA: TGCGCCAGCAGCCAAGACGTCGTGGGGGGGCCGAAAGAGACCCAGTACTTC. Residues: CASSQDVVGGPKETQYF.

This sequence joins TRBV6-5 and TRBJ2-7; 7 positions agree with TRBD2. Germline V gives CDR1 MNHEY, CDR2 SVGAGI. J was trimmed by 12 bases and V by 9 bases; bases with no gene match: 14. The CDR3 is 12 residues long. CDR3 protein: CASHHWGDYWYF. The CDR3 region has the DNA TGTGCCAGTCACCACTGGGGGGACTATTGGTACTTC.

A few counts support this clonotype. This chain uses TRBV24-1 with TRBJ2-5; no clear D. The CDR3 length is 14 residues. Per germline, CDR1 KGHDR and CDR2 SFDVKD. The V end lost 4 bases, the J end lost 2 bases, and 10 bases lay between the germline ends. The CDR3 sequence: CATSESGVQETQYF. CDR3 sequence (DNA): TGTGCCACCAGTGAATCTGGAGTTCAAGAGACCCAGTACTTC.

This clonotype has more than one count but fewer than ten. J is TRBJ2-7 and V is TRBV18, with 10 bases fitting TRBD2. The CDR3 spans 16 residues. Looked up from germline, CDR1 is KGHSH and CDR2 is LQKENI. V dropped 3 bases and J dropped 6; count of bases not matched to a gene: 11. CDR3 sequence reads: CASSPGTISGRAEQYF. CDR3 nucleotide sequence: TGTGCCAGCTCACCTGGGACTATAAGCGGGAGGGCCGAGCAGTACTTC.

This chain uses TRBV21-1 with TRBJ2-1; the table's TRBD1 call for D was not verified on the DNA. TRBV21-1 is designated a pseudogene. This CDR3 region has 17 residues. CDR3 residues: CASSKSRRGRFYNEQFF. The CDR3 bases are TGTGCCAGCAGCAAATCCCGGAGGGGGCGGTTCTACAATGAGCAGTTCTTC.

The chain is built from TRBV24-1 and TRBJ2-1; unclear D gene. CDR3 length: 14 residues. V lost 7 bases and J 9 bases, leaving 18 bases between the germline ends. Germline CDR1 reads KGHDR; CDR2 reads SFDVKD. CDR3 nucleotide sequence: TGTGCCACCAGCTTGGGCCTAGTGGTGAGTGAGCAGTTCTTC. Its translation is CATSLGLVVSEQFF.

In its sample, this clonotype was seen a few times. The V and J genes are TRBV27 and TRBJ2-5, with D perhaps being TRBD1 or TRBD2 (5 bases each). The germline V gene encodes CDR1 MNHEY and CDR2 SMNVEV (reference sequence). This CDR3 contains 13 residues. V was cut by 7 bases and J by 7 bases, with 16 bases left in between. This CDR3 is CASTWVGTRTQYF. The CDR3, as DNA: TGTGCCAGCACCTGGGTAGGGACGAGGACCCAGTACTTC.

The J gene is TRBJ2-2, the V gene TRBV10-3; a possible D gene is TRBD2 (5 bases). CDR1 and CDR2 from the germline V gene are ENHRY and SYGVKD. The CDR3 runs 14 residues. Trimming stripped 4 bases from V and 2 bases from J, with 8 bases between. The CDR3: CAISARENTGELFF. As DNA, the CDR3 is TGTGCCATCAGTGCCCGGGAAAACACCGGGGAGCTGTTTTTT.

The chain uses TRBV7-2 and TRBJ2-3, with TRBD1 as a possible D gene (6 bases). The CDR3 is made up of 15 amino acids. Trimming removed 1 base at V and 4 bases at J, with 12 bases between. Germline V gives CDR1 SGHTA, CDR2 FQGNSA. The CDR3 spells CASSLEGVRADTQYF. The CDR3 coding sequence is TGTGCCAGCAGCTTAGAGGGGGTTAGGGCAGATACGCAGTATTTT.

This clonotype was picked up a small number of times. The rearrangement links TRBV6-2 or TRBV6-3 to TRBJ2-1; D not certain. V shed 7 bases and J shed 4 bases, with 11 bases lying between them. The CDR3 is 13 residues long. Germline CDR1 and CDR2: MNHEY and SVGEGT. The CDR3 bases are TGTGCCAGCAATGATAGAACTTACAATGAGCAGTTCTTC. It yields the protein CASNDRTYNEQFF.

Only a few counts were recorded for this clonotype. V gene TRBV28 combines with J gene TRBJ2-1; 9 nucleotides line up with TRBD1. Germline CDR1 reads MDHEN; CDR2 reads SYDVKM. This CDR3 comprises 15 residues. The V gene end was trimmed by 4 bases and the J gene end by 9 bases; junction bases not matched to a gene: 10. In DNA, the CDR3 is TGTGCCAGCAGTTGGACGGGACAGGGCCGGGGTGAGCAGTTCTTC. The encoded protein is CASSWTGQGRGEQFF. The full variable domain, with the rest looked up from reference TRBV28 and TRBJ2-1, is DVKVTQSSRYLVKRTGEKVFLECVQDMDHENMFWYRQDPGLGLRLIYFSYDVKMKEKGDIPEGYSVSREKKERFSLILESASTNQTSMYLCASSWTGQGRGEQFFGPGTRLTVL.

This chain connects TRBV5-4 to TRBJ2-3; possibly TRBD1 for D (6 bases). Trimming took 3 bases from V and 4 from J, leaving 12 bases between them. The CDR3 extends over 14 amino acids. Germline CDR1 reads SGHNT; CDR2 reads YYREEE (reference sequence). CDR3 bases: TGTGCCAGCAGCTCCAGGGGTGTGTCAGATACGCAGTATTTT. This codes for CASSSRGVSDTQYF.

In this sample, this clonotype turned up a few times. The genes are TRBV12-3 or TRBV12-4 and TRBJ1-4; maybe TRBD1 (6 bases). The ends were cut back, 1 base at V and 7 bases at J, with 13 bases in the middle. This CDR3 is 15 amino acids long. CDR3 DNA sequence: TGTGCCAGCAGTTTAGTGGGGGGCATGGGTGAAAAACTGTTTTTT. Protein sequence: CASSLVGGMGEKLFF.

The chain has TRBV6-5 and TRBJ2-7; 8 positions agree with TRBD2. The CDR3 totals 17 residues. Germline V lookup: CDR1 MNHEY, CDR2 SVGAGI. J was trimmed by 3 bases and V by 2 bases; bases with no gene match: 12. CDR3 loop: CASSYAFVIAGFYEQYF. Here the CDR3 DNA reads TGTGCCAGCAGTTACGCGTTTGTAATAGCGGGATTCTACGAGCAGTACTTC.

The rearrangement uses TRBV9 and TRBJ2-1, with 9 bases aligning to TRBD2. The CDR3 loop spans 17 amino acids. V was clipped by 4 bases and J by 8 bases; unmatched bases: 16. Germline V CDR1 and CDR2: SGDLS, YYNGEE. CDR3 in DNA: TGTGCCAGCAGCCCCACCGTGATAGCGGGAGAGGGGCATGAGCAGTTCTTC. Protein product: CASSPTVIAGEGHEQFF.

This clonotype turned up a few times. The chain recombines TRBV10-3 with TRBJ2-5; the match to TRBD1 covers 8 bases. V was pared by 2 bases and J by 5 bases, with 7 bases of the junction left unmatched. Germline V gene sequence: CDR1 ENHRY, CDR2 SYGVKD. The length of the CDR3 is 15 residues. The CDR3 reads CAISEPGTGGETQYF. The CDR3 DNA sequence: TGTGCCATCAGTGAGCCAGGGACAGGTGGGGAGACCCAGTACTTC.

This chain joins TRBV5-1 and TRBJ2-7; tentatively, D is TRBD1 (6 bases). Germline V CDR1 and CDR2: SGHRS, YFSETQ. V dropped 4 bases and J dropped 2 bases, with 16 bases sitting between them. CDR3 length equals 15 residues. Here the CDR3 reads CASSKGGTPTYEQYF. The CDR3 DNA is TGCGCCAGCAGCAAGGGTGGGACACCGACCTACGAGCAGTACTTC.